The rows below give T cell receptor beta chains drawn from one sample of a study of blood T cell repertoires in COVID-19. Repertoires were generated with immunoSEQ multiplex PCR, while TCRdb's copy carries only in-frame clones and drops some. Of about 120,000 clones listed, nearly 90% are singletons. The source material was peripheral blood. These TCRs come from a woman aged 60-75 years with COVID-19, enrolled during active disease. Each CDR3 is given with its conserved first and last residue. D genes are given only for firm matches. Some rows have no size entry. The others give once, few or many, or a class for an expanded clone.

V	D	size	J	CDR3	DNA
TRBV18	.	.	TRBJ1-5	CASSPPPRSRGGFIQPQHF	TGTGCCAGCTCACCACCGCCACGGAGTCGGGGTGGGTTCATCCAGCCCCAGCATTTT
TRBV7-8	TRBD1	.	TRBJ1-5	CASSFLDRGNQPQHF	TGTGCCAGCAGCTTTTTAGACAGGGGCAATCAGCCCCAGCATTTT
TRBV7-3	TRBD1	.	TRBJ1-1	CASSLSPMGQTNTEAFF	TGTGCCAGCAGCTTAAGTCCGATGGGACAGACGAACACTGAAGCTTTCTTT
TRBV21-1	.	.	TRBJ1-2	CASSKAGREVGDYGYTF	TGTGCCAGCAGCAAAGCAGGGAGGGAAGTAGGTGACTATGGCTACACCTTC
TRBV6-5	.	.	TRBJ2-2	CASSGGPRNTGELFF	TGTGCCAGCAGCGGAGGGCCGCGGAACACCGGGGAGCTGTTTTTT
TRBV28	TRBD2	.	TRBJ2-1	CASSSASGGAGNEQFF	TGTGCCAGCAGTTCGGCTAGCGGGGGGGCCGGAAATGAGCAGTTCTTC
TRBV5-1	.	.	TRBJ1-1	CASSLDAGDTEAFF	TGCGCCAGCAGCTTGGATGCGGGGGACACTGAAGCTTTCTTT
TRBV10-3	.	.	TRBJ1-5	CAISESRDSNQPQHF	TGTGCCATCAGTGAGTCGAGAGATAGCAATCAGCCCCAGCATTTT
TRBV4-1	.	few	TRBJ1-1	CASSQEWQVGTEAFF	TGCGCCAGCAGCCAAGAGTGGCAGGTCGGCACTGAAGCTTTCTTT
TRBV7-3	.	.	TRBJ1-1	CASSQTVYTEAFF	TGTGCCAGCAGCCAGACAGTCTACACTGAAGCTTTCTTT
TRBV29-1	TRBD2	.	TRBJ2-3	CSVLAGGSTDTQYF	TGCAGCGTTCTAGCGGGGGGAAGCACAGATACGCAGTATTTT
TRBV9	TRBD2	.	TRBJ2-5	CASNLGGGGQETQYF	TGTGCCAGCAACCTTGGCGGGGGGGGCCAAGAGACCCAGTACTTC
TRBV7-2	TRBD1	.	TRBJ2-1	CASSSQGGYGYNEQFF	TGTGCCAGCAGCTCGCAAGGGGGCTACGGCTACAATGAGCAGTTCTTC
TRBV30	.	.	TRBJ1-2	CAWIRLTESYGYTF	TGTGCCTGGATTAGATTGACAGAGAGCTATGGCTACACCTTC
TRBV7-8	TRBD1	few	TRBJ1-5	CASSKDRLNQPQHF	TGTGCCAGCAGCAAGGACAGGCTAAATCAGCCCCAGCATTTT
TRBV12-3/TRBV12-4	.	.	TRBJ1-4	CASSFYRGEKLFF	TGTGCCAGCAGTTTCTATAGGGGTGAAAAACTGTTTTTT
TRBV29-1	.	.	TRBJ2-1	CSVLPRGGSYNEQFF	TGCAGCGTCTTGCCGAGGGGAGGCTCCTACAATGAGCAGTTCTTC
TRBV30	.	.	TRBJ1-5	CAWTQGAHPNQPQHF	TGTGCCTGGACTCAAGGGGCCCACCCAAATCAGCCCCAGCATTTT
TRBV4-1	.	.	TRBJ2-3	CASSRTGNRGLLDTQYF	TGCGCCAGCAGCCGAACGGGAAATAGAGGACTGCTAGATACGCAGTATTTT
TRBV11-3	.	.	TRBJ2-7	CASSFSGTPSPYEQYF	TGTGCCAGCAGCTTTTCCGGGACACCAAGTCCCTACGAGCAGTACTTC
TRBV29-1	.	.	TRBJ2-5	CSVGAGSLQETQYF	TGCAGCGTTGGCGCAGGGTCGCTACAAGAGACCCAGTACTTC
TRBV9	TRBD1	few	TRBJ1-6	CASRTGTANSPLHF	TGTGCCAGCAGAACCGGGACAGCGAATTCACCCCTCCACTTT
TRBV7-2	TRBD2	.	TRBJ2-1	CASAGGAGNEQFF	TGTGCCAGCGCCGGGGGGGCCGGAAATGAGCAGTTCTTC
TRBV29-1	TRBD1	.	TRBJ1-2	CSARQGPNYGYTF	TGCAGCGCACGACAGGGACCTAACTATGGCTACACCTTC
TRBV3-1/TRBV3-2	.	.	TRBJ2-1	CASSQPYNEQFF	TGTGCCAGCAGCCAACCGTACAATGAGCAGTTCTTC